The 28 T cell receptor beta chains listed next were all sequenced from one sample in a study of blood T cell repertoires in COVID-19. Data came from immunoSEQ multiplex PCR; TCRdb stores just in-frame clones and leaves some out. This repertoire shows 250,000 to 300,000 clones, 86% found once; its top ten account for less than 15%. What was sequenced was peripheral blood. These receptors all come from a woman aged 25 to 39 with COVID-19, enrolled during active disease.

DNA of the CDR3: TGCGCCAGCAGTGAGTACGTAGAGCAGGGGACCCAGTACTTC. This codes for CASSEYVEQGTQYF. V gene TRBV10-1 combines with J gene TRBJ2-5, with D possibly matching TRBD1 (5 bases). Trimming pared 1 base from V and 7 bases from J, leaving 13 bases between. CDR1 is WNHNN, CDR2 SYGVQD, per germline (reference sequence). This CDR3 contains 14 residues.

The J gene is TRBJ2-1, the V gene TRBV4-1, with 11 bases aligning to TRBD1. The CDR3 sequence is 17 residues long. After removal of 5 bases from V and 0 bases from J, the junction contained 6 bases not matched to a gene. Germline V gene sequence: CDR1 MGHRA, CDR2 YSYEKL. Written as DNA, the CDR3 is TGCGCCAGCAGCGACGGACAGGGGGCGAGCTCCTACAATGAGCAGTTCTTC. This sequence encodes CASSDGQGASSYNEQFF.

Concerning this clone itself: Other DNA sequences within the sample encode an identical CDR3. V usage is TRBV11-2 and J usage is TRBJ2-7; a possible D gene is TRBD2 (6 bases). CDR3 length: 14 residues. The V gene's germline CDR1 is SGHAT and CDR2 FQNNGV. Deletions cut 2 bases from V and 4 bases from J, with 12 bases between. The CDR3 protein is CASSLSAGGYEQYF. CDR3 coding DNA: TGTGCCAGCAGCTTATCCGCCGGGGGTTACGAGCAGTACTTC.

In its sample, this clone was seen a few times. The chain joins TRBV19 to TRBJ1-1; 7 positions agree with TRBD1. The CDR3 consists of 11 residues. Germline CDR1 reads LNHDA; CDR2 reads SQIVND (reference sequence). The V segment lost 6 bases and the J segment 11 bases; nucleotides outside the gene matches: 6. CDR3 nucleotide sequence: TGTGCCAGTAGACAGGGGCCCGGGGCTTTCTTT. Its protein is CASRQGPGAFF.

The chain employs TRBV2 and TRBJ1-1; 8 positions match TRBD1. Germline CDR1 and CDR2: SNHLY and FYNNEI. J lost 1 base, V lost 5 bases, and 12 bases had no gene match. The CDR3 has 17 amino acids. The CDR3 DNA follows: TGTGCCAGCAGTATACAGGGGGGAATTGCACGGAACACTGAAGCTTTCTTT. It translates to CASSIQGGIARNTEAFF.

This chain links TRBV10-1 with TRBJ2-3; weak D call: TRBD1 (6 bases). Germline CDR1 reads WNHNN; CDR2 reads SYGVQD (reference sequence). The CDR3 extends over 15 amino acids. With 3 bases removed from V and 6 bases from J, the gap between germline ends came to 16 bases. CDR3 residues: CASSDRGLGSDTQYF. The CDR3 DNA reads as TGCGCCAGCAGTGACAGGGGCCTCGGGTCTGATACGCAGTATTTT.

This chain joins TRBV2 and TRBJ1-3; D perhaps matches TRBD1 (5 bases). Between the trimmed V and J ends, which lost 3 bases and 2 bases, there was a span of 8 bases. The CDR3 sequence is 14 residues long. Germline V gene sequence: CDR1 SNHLY, CDR2 FYNNEI. CDR3 bases: TGTGCCAGCAGTGACACAGGTGCTGGAAACACCATATATTTT. This sequence encodes CASSDTGAGNTIYF.

The V call is TRBV5-1, the J call TRBJ2-1, with 11 positions matching TRBD2. CDR3 length: 15 residues. Germline CDR1 reads SGHRS; CDR2 reads YFSETQ. Losses at the gene ends were 6 bases for V and 7 bases for J; bases not matched to a gene: 9. The chain's CDR3 is CASMTIAGGRNEQFF. CDR3 bases: TGCGCCAGCATGACAATAGCGGGGGGGCGTAATGAGCAGTTCTTC.

The chain uses TRBV7-9 and TRBJ2-1; a weak D match, TRBD2 (5 bases). Trimming took 2 bases from V and 0 from J, leaving 20 bases between them. This CDR3 is built from 19 residues. CDR1 SEHNR and CDR2 FQNEAQ come from the germline V gene (reference sequence). CDR3 amino acids: CASSLSTREISSSYNEQFF. DNA of the CDR3: TGTGCCAGCAGCTTATCAACAAGGGAGATCAGCAGCTCCTACAATGAGCAGTTCTTC.

The CDR3 loop reads CASSQGRSNYGYTF. The CDR3 bases are TGCGCCAGCAGCCAAGGACGGAGCAACTATGGCTACACCTTC. The J gene is TRBJ1-2, the V gene TRBV4-1, with no clear D. The CDR3 totals 14 residues. Germline CDR1 MGHRA, CDR2 YSYEKL. With 1 base removed from V and 2 bases from J, the gap between germline ends came to 8 bases.

The genes are TRBV6-5 and TRBJ1-1; 7 nucleotides match TRBD1. The CDR3 contains 12 residues. Germline V gene lookup returns CDR1 MNHEY and CDR2 SVGAGI. J gave up 6 bases and V 7 bases, and 5 bases lay outside the gene matches. The CDR3: CASNVGQSEAFF. The CDR3 nucleotides are TGTGCCAGCAACGTGGGACAGTCTGAAGCTTTCTTT.

This clone has just a few counts. V and J are TRBV11-2 and TRBJ1-2, with TRBD1 matching over 7 bases. V was pared by 3 bases and J by 7 bases, with 14 bases of the junction left unmatched. This CDR3 is 16 amino acids long. CDR1 and CDR2 from the germline V gene are SGHAT and FQNNGV. CDR3 sequence: CASSFGTALSTGGYTF. The DNA of the CDR3 is TGTGCCAGCAGCTTCGGGACAGCCCTATCAACGGGTGGCTACACCTTC.

The chain has TRBV18 and TRBJ1-6, with 10 bases aligning to TRBD1. The CDR3 consists of 19 residues. The V gene end was trimmed by 4 bases and the J gene end by 9 bases; junction bases not matched to a gene: 18. CDR1 KGHSH and CDR2 LQKENI come from the germline V gene. Written as DNA, the CDR3 is TGTGCCAGCTCACTCGCCAGTTCCCTCGACAGGGGGCGGGGTTCACCCCTCCACTTT. It is translated as CASSLASSLDRGRGSPLHF.

The chain employs TRBV18 and TRBJ2-5; weak D call: TRBD1 (5 bases). This CDR3 has 14 residues. Germline values: CDR1 KGHSH, CDR2 LQKENI. Trimming cost V 3 bases and J 2 bases, with 10 bases left between them. This CDR3 is CASSPGQKQETQYF. The CDR3 nucleotides are TGTGCCAGCTCACCGGGGCAGAAACAAGAGACCCAGTACTTC.

The V call is TRBV10-3, the J call TRBJ1-1, with 10 bases that match TRBD1. J was trimmed by 4 bases and V by 2 bases; bases with no gene match: 4. This CDR3 contains 15 residues. CDR1 and CDR2 (germline): ENHRY, SYGVKD. The DNA for the CDR3 is TGTGCCATCAGTGAGCCGGGACAGGGGAGCACTGAAGCTTTCTTT. Protein: CAISEPGQGSTEAFF.

J is TRBJ2-7 and V is TRBV12-3 or TRBV12-4; weak D call: TRBD2 (5 bases). There are 13 residues in the CDR3. The ends were cut back, 6 bases at V and 5 bases at J, with 14 bases in the middle. In DNA form, the CDR3 reads TGTGCCAGCAGACCGGGATCCCAGGACGAGCAGTACTTC. It encodes CASRPGSQDEQYF.

V is TRBV7-2 and J is TRBJ2-2; 9 bases align to TRBD2. In germline, CDR1 is SGHTA, CDR2 FQGNSA. The CDR3 spans 18 residues. With 2 bases clipped from V and 6 bases from J, the junction kept 13 bases outside the gene matches. CDR3 nucleotide sequence: TGTGCCAGCAGCTTACCCCCTCGGGGTAGCGGGGGCCCCGGGGAGCTGTTTTTT. Protein: CASSLPPRGSGGPGELFF.

The chain carries TRBV7-9 and TRBJ1-1; TRBD1 is a possible D gene (6 bases). Between the trimmed V and J ends, which lost 3 bases and 5 bases, there was a span of 16 bases. The CDR3 contains 15 residues. The germline V gene has CDR1 SEHNR and CDR2 FQNEAQ (reference sequence). CDR3 loop: CASSLPDEGVTEAFF. CDR3 DNA: TGTGCCAGCAGCTTGCCTGATGAGGGGGTGACTGAAGCTTTCTTT.

This rearrangement joins TRBV5-1 to TRBJ2-1, with TRBD2 matching over 8 bases. Germline assignment: CDR1 SGHRS and CDR2 YFSETQ. This CDR3 region has 15 residues. V shed 4 bases, J shed 10 bases, and the junction held 13 bases outside the gene matches. The CDR3 DNA follows: TGCGCCAGCAGCCAGTCTGCCGGGCGGGGGGACGAGCAGTTCTTC. It encodes CASSQSAGRGDEQFF.

The chain uses TRBV27 and TRBJ2-7; 9 bases map to TRBD2. V dropped 0 bases and J dropped 2; count of bases not matched to a gene: 2. CDR1 is MNHEY, CDR2 SMNVEV, per germline (reference sequence). CDR3 size: 15 residues. The CDR3 DNA follows: TGTGCCAGCAGTTTATCGAGCGGGGGGCCCTACGAGCAGTACTTC. It codes for CASSLSSGGPYEQYF.

The chain joins TRBV7-9 to TRBJ1-5; no firm D call. Per the germline V gene, CDR1 is SEHNR and CDR2 is FQNEAQ (reference sequence). The V and J ends lost 1 base and 7 bases respectively, with 8 bases between them. The CDR3 has 13 amino acids. CDR3 nucleotides: TGTGCCAGCAGCTTAGATGGCGGGCAGCCCCAGCATTTT. Amino acid sequence: CASSLDGGQPQHF.

This chain connects TRBV18 to TRBJ1-6; possibly TRBD1 for D (6 bases). In germline, CDR1 is KGHSH, CDR2 LQKENI. Between the trimmed V and J ends, which lost 4 bases and 2 bases, there was a span of 21 bases. The CDR3 is 19 residues long. DNA for the CDR3: TGTGCCAGCTCACAACAGGGTTTTCTGTTAGTTGCCTATAATTCACCCCTCCACTTT. Translation gives CASSQQGFLLVAYNSPLHF.

The chain has TRBV27 and TRBJ2-1; D unresolved. Per germline, CDR1 MNHEY and CDR2 SMNVEV (reference sequence). The CDR3 spans 13 residues. Trimming stripped 2 bases from V and 1 base from J, with 3 bases between. CDR3 DNA: TGTGCCAGCAGTTTACGGTCCTACAATGAGCAGTTCTTC. Translated: CASSLRSYNEQFF.

V usage is TRBV9 and J usage is TRBJ2-7, with D perhaps matching TRBD2 (5 bases). Deletions cut 0 bases from V and 5 bases from J, with 12 bases between. This CDR3 comprises 14 residues. Germline-derived CDR1 and CDR2 are SGDLS and YYNGEE. The CDR3 DNA reads as TGTGCCAGCAGCGTAGGCGGTAGCGTCCACGAGCAGTACTTC. Amino acid sequence: CASSVGGSVHEQYF.

The chain combines TRBV4-1 with TRBJ2-1; 10 positions match TRBD2. Germline V gene lookup returns CDR1 MGHRA and CDR2 YSYEKL. V lost 1 base to trimming and J lost 5 bases; unmatched junction nucleotides: 20. CDR3 length equals 21 residues. The DNA for the CDR3 is TGCGCCAGCAGCCAAGTTCGGGGAGTGAGGGGGCTAGCGGGGGCCGACAATGAGCAGTTCTTC. As protein: CASSQVRGVRGLAGADNEQFF.

The chain employs TRBV11-2 and TRBJ2-7, with 10 positions matching TRBD2. This CDR3 comprises 13 residues. V gave up 6 bases and J gave up 5 bases; unmatched junction bases: 4. Germline V gene data show CDR1 as SGHAT and CDR2 as FQNNGV. CDR3 nucleotides: TGTGCCAGCAGTGCGGGACTAGCGAACGAGCAGTACTTC. Protein: CASSAGLANEQYF.

V usage is TRBV10-3 and J usage is TRBJ2-3; 10 nucleotides match TRBD2. After removal of 0 bases from V and 3 bases from J, the junction contained 9 bases not matched to a gene. The CDR3 covers 18 residues. Germline V gene sequence: CDR1 ENHRY, CDR2 SYGVKD. CDR3 nucleotides: TGTGCCATCAGTGAGTCCCTGAAGCGGGGGGGCAGGACAGATACGCAGTATTTT. Protein product: CAISESLKRGGRTDTQYF.

The genes are TRBV5-4 and TRBJ2-7; 9 bases are shared with TRBD1. V shed 4 bases, J shed 7 bases, and the junction held 15 bases outside the gene matches. Germline V lookup: CDR1 SGHNT, CDR2 YYREEE (reference sequence). The CDR3 has 16 residues. The DNA of the CDR3 is TGTGCCAGCAGCCAAACCGGGACAGGGTTCTTGAGGGAGCAGTACTTC. This codes for CASSQTGTGFLREQYF.